These 7 T cell receptor beta chains came from one sample sequenced in a study of shared clonotypes between healthy human individuals. Produced via immunoSEQ multiplex PCR; TCRdb's table is partial and in-frame only. The table shows over a million clones, with approximately 98.5% occurring only once. Input material: naive CD4+ T cells sorted from blood. The subset is: CD45RA+ positively selected. All receptors derive from a man aged 30 to 45 in good health.

This CDR3 reads CASSKDSLQPQHF. CDR3 DNA sequence: TGTGCCAGCAGCAAGGACAGCCTACAGCCCCAGCATTTT. This chain connects TRBV14 to TRBJ1-5, with a possible D match to TRBD1 (6 bases). V lost 5 bases, J lost 7 bases, and 12 bases lay in between. There are 13 residues in the CDR3. Per the germline V gene, CDR1 is SGHDN and CDR2 is FVKESK.

The V call is TRBV7-9, the J call TRBJ2-1; the D gene is possibly TRBD2 (6 bases). The CDR3 is made up of 14 amino acids. Germline CDR1 reads SEHNR; CDR2 reads FQNEAQ (reference sequence). For the CDR3, the DNA is TGTACCATATCGGGGGAAGCAGCCTACAATGAGCAGTTCTTC. Protein: CTISGEAAYNEQFF.

A single count supports this clone. The rearrangement uses TRBV5-1 and TRBJ2-1, with a possible D match to TRBD2 (5 bases). Germline CDR1 SGHRS, CDR2 YFSETQ. The V and J ends lost 6 bases and 2 bases respectively, with 15 bases between them. CDR3 length: 15 residues. The CDR3, as DNA: TGCGCCAGCACCGATGGCGAGGGCACCTACAATGAGCAGTTCTTC. Its translation: CASTDGEGTYNEQFF. Full variable domain (rest looked up from reference TRBV5-1 and TRBJ2-1): KAGVTQTPRYLIKTRGQQVTLSCSPISGHRSVSWYQQTPGQGLQFLFEYFSETQRNKGNFPGRFSGRQFSNSRSEMNVSTLELGDSALYLCASTDGEGTYNEQFFGPGTRLTVL.

The rearrangement joins TRBV11-3 to TRBJ2-1, with 7 bases lining up with TRBD2. The CDR3 loop spans 13 amino acids. After removal of 5 bases from V and 8 bases from J, the junction contained 6 bases not matched to a gene. The germline V gene has CDR1 SGHNT and CDR2 YENEEA. CDR3 protein: CASSELAVHEQFF. The CDR3 DNA reads TGTGCCAGCAGCGAGCTAGCGGTCCATGAGCAGTTCTTC.

The J gene is TRBJ2-1, the V gene TRBV4-3, with D possibly TRBD1 on 6 matching bases. This CDR3 spans 14 amino acids. The germline V gene encodes CDR1 LGHNA and CDR2 YSLEER. V was cut by 4 bases and J by 5 bases, with 12 bases left in between. As DNA, the CDR3 is TGCGCCAGCAGCCTAGAAGACAGGAACAATGAGCAGTTCTTC. Translated, it gives CASSLEDRNNEQFF.

The chain couples TRBV18 to TRBJ2-2; the D gene could be TRBD1 or TRBD2 (5 bases each). Germline V gene data show CDR1 as KGHSH and CDR2 as LQKENI. V was cut by 2 bases and J by 0 bases, with 19 bases left in between. This CDR3 spans 19 amino acids. Here the CDR3 reads CASSPLVGRTFANTGELFF. In DNA, the CDR3 is TGTGCCAGCTCACCATTAGTGGGACGGACTTTCGCGAACACCGGGGAGCTGTTTTTT.

V is TRBV28 and J is TRBJ1-4; D may be TRBD1 (6 bases). V lost 8 bases, J lost 8 bases, and 15 bases lay in between. The CDR3 has 13 amino acids. CDR1 MDHEN and CDR2 SYDVKM come from the germline V gene. The CDR3 DNA reads TGTGCCAGCGCTATGGGAGGGGGAGAAAAACTGTTTTTT. Residues: CASAMGGGEKLFF.